Each of the 32 T cell receptor beta chains below was sequenced from the same sample in a study of OX40 agonist ivuxolimab in advanced cancers. TCRdb keeps only in-frame clones here, not all; method: immunoSEQ multiplex PCR. The sample has roughly 45,000 clones, 75% to 80% seen once. Sequencing used CD4+ or CD8+ T cells sorted from blood, obtained in a trial of the OX40 agonist ivuxolimab. The receptors were sampled from an adult with an advanced solid tumor such as melanoma, head and neck, liver or kidney cancer.

The sample holds one count of this clone. The chain couples TRBV27 to TRBJ2-7; 9 positions match TRBD2. This CDR3 region has 16 residues. Trimming took 5 bases from V and 1 from J; bases not matched to a gene: 9. Germline CDR1 reads MNHEY; CDR2 reads SMNVEV (reference sequence). The CDR3 loop reads CASSPIAGEKSYEQYF. The CDR3 nucleotides read TGTGCCAGCAGTCCCATAGCGGGAGAAAAGTCCTACGAGCAGTACTTC.

V is TRBV7-2 and J is TRBJ2-4; D gene ambiguous. V lost 1 base to trimming and J lost 5 bases, with 15 bases between them. The germline V gene encodes CDR1 SGHTA and CDR2 FQGNSA. This CDR3 has 16 residues. The CDR3: CASSLGQAKTQNIQYF. For the CDR3, the DNA is TGTGCCAGCAGCTTAGGCCAGGCTAAGACCCAAAACATTCAGTACTTC. The full variable domain, its missing parts supplied by reference TRBV7-2 and TRBJ2-4, is GAGVSQSPSNKVTEKGKDVELRCDPISGHTALYWYRQSLGQGLEFLIYFQGNSAPDKSGLPSDRFSAERTGGSVSTLTIQRTQQEDSAVYLCASSLGQAKTQNIQYFGAGTRLSVL.

The chain has TRBV6-5 and TRBJ2-2; maybe TRBD1 (6 bases). Trimming shortened V by 6 bases and J by 4 bases, and 12 bases separated the two germline ends. The length of the CDR3 is 14 residues. Germline lookup yields CDR1 MNHEY and CDR2 SVGAGI. The CDR3 DNA reads as TGTGCCAGCAGGAGAGGGGGTCGCACCGGGGAGCTGTTTTTT. The encoded protein is CASRRGGRTGELFF.

The chain combines TRBV20-1 with TRBJ2-1, with D possibly being TRBD1 (5 bases). Germline CDR1 is DFQATT and CDR2 is SNEGSKA (reference sequence). The CDR3 is 11 residues long. Trimming shortened V by 3 bases and J by 8 bases, and 8 bases separated the two germline ends. The CDR3 DNA reads as TGCAGTGCTAGGCCCAGGGATGAGCAGTTCTTC. Translation: CSARPRDEQFF.

The chain combines TRBV4-1 with TRBJ1-5, with D perhaps TRBD1 (5 bases). The V end lost 2 bases, the J end lost 2 bases, and 10 bases lay between the germline ends. CDR1 and CDR2 from the germline V gene are MGHRA and YSYEKL. CDR3 length equals 15 residues. The CDR3 DNA follows: TGCGCCAGCAGCCAATACCGGGGGGGCAATCAGCCCCAGCATTTT. Protein sequence: CASSQYRGGNQPQHF.

This sequence joins TRBV5-1 and TRBJ2-1, with 11 bases matching TRBD2. In germline, CDR1 is SGHRS, CDR2 YFSETQ. This CDR3 has 15 residues. J gave up 2 bases and V 3 bases, and 1 base lay outside the gene matches. CDR3 sequence (DNA): TGCGCCAGCAGCTCTAGCGGGAGGACCTACAATGAGCAGTTCTTC. Amino acid sequence: CASSSSGRTYNEQFF.

This sequence joins TRBV9 and TRBJ2-5; 8 positions agree with TRBD1. The CDR3 has 14 amino acids. The germline CDR1 and CDR2 sequences are SGDLS and YYNGEE. With V trimmed by 6 bases and J by 4 bases, 8 bases remained unmatched. The CDR3 region has the DNA TGTGCCAGCAATTGGCAGGGGGCATCAGAGACCCAGTACTTC. It codes for CASNWQGASETQYF.

This clone was observed a few times. CDR3 nucleotide sequence: TGTGCCAGCAGCCAAGGGGCGGCTAATTCCTACAATGAGCAGTTCTTC. Its protein is CASSQGAANSYNEQFF. This chain uses TRBV4-2 with TRBJ2-1; no clear D. In germline, CDR1 is LGHNA, CDR2 YNFKEQ. The V and J ends lost 1 base and 1 base respectively, with 11 bases between them. This CDR3 region has 16 residues.

The rearrangement links TRBV12-5 to TRBJ2-7; D might be TRBD2 (5 bases). Trimming stripped 6 bases from V and 2 bases from J, with 11 bases between. Looked up from germline, CDR1 is LGHNT and CDR2 is FRNRAP. The CDR3 loop spans 13 amino acids. The CDR3 reads CASGPDSTYEQYF. The CDR3, as DNA: TGTGCTAGTGGCCCGGACTCGACCTACGAGCAGTACTTC.

The CDR3 loop reads CASSFWTGSYEQYF. The CDR3 nucleotides are TGTGCCAGCAGCTTTTGGACAGGGAGCTACGAGCAGTACTTC. The V gene is TRBV11-2, the J gene TRBJ2-7, with 8 bases that match TRBD1. CDR3 size: 14 residues. The germline V gene has CDR1 SGHAT and CDR2 FQNNGV. V shed 3 bases and J 3 bases; nucleotides not matched to a gene: 4.

The chain combines TRBV19 with TRBJ2-7; 12 bases are shared with TRBD1. The CDR3 has 16 amino acids. CDR1 and CDR2 (germline): LNHDA, SQIVND (reference sequence). With V trimmed by 4 bases and J by 5 bases, 9 bases remained unmatched. The CDR3 bases are TGTGCCAGTAGTAAGATACCGGGACAGGGGGCCGACGAGCAGTACTTC. It is translated as CASSKIPGQGADEQYF. Filled out from reference TRBV19 and TRBJ2-7, the complete variable domain reads DGGITQSPKYLFRKEGQNVTLSCEQNLNHDAMYWYRQDPGQGLRLIYYSQIVNDFQKGDIAEGYSVSREKKESFPLTVTSAQKNPTAFYLCASSKIPGQGADEQYFGPGTRLTVT.

Comments on this clone: Likely a read error: the CDR3 ends without its conserved phenylalanine or tryptophan. The chain couples TRBV27 to TRBJ1-1, with D perhaps matching TRBD1 (6 bases). The CDR3 spans 16 residues. CDR1 and CDR2 from the germline V gene are MNHEY and SMNVEV (reference sequence). V was cut by 8 bases and J by 5 bases, with 24 bases left in between. DNA of the CDR3: TGTGCCAGCCAAACTTACTGGGGGCGTTATAGAACTGAAGCTTTCCTT. Its protein product is CASQTYWGRYRTEAFL.

In this sample, this clone is medium-sized (0.01 to 0.1%). This chain uses TRBV28 with TRBJ1-5, with 8 positions matching TRBD1. Looked up from germline, CDR1 is MDHEN and CDR2 is SYDVKM. The junction had 10 bases not matched to a gene; V was cut back by 6 bases and J by 3 bases. The CDR3 contains 16 residues. Here the CDR3 reads CASRTVTGGDNQPQHF. CDR3 DNA sequence: TGTGCCAGCAGGACCGTTACAGGGGGTGACAATCAGCCCCAGCATTTT.

Note on this clone: Distinct nucleotide sequences in the sample also encode this CDR3. The rearrangement links TRBV7-2 to TRBJ2-7; D unresolved. This CDR3 spans 11 amino acids. CDR1 SGHTA and CDR2 FQGNSA come from the germline V gene. The ends were cut back, 1 base at V and 5 bases at J, with 3 bases in the middle. The CDR3 spells CASSLVHEQYF. CDR3 coding DNA: TGTGCCAGCAGCTTAGTACACGAGCAGTACTTC.

J is TRBJ1-5 and V is TRBV7-6; D remains unclear. Trimming shortened V by 5 bases and J by 0 bases, and 8 bases separated the two germline ends. Per germline, CDR1 SGHVS and CDR2 FNYEAQ. This CDR3 contains 14 residues. CDR3 region: CASSLGYSNQPQHF. As DNA, the CDR3 is TGTGCCAGCAGCCTTGGGTATAGCAATCAGCCCCAGCATTTT.

The sample holds a few counts of this clone. The chain couples TRBV29-1 to TRBJ2-7, with 8 bases lining up with TRBD2. CDR1 and CDR2 (germline): SQVTM, ANQGSEA. V dropped 1 base and J dropped 7; count of bases not matched to a gene: 15. The CDR3 totals 16 residues. In DNA, the CDR3 is TGCAGCGTTGAAGGGTCCGGGACTAGGAATTCATGGGAGCAGTACTTC. It specifies CSVEGSGTRNSWEQYF.

The chain has TRBV7-6 and TRBJ2-2; the match to TRBD2 covers 10 bases. The trim removed 6 bases at V and 6 bases at J, leaving 7 bases unmatched. The CDR3 runs 15 residues. The V gene's germline CDR1 is SGHVS and CDR2 FNYEAQ. CDR3 loop: CASSPGTSAPGELFF. CDR3 DNA: TGTGCCAGCAGTCCCGGGACTAGCGCTCCCGGGGAGCTGTTTTTT.

This chain's CDR3 is CASSWVPGTGNEQFF. Written as DNA, the CDR3 is TGTGCCAGCAGTTGGGTACCCGGGACAGGCAATGAGCAGTTCTTC. V and J are TRBV6-9 and TRBJ2-1; 8 positions match TRBD1. V gave up 4 bases and J gave up 6 bases; unmatched junction bases: 8. Germline CDR1 is MNHGY and CDR2 is SVAAGI. The CDR3 length is 15 residues.

The genes are TRBV10-3 and TRBJ2-5; no firm D call. V lost 5 bases to trimming and J lost 5 bases, with 12 bases between them. This CDR3 contains 13 residues. Looked up from germline, CDR1 is ENHRY and CDR2 is SYGVKD. The CDR3 loop is CAISREVQETQYF. The CDR3 DNA follows: TGTGCCATCAGTCGTGAAGTTCAGGAGACCCAGTACTTC.

This clone was counted only a few times. The V gene is TRBV2, the J gene TRBJ2-6; D remains ambiguous. Looked up from germline, CDR1 is SNHLY and CDR2 is FYNNEI. Trimming stripped 5 bases from V and 0 bases from J, with 8 bases between. This CDR3 comprises 15 residues. The CDR3 sequence is CASSKVSSGANVLTF. The CDR3 DNA is TGTGCCAGCAGTAAAGTGAGCTCTGGGGCCAACGTCCTGACTTTC.

The rearrangement links TRBV27 to TRBJ2-3, with 10 positions matching TRBD2. Germline CDR1 reads MNHEY; CDR2 reads SMNVEV (reference sequence). This CDR3 comprises 19 residues. With V trimmed by 5 bases and J by 2 bases, 16 bases remained unmatched. For the CDR3, the DNA is TGTGCCAGCAGTCTAAGAACTAGCGGGATCGGGCAGGCCACAGATACGCAGTATTTT. Translated: CASSLRTSGIGQATDTQYF.

This clone qualifies as medium-sized. V usage is TRBV6-1 and J usage is TRBJ1-1; unclear D gene. The ends were cut back, 8 bases at V and 1 base at J, with 5 bases in the middle. This CDR3 contains 11 residues. Germline CDR1 and CDR2: MNHNS and SASEGT. The CDR3 loop reads CASWENTEAFF. DNA of the CDR3: TGTGCCAGCTGGGAGAACACTGAAGCTTTCTTT.

The chain has TRBV6-6 and TRBJ2-5; TRBD1 agrees at 9 bases. The CDR3 runs 15 residues. V gave up 2 bases and J gave up 2 bases; unmatched junction bases: 3. Germline values: CDR1 MNHNY, CDR2 SVGAGI (reference sequence). The CDR3: CASSYGTGWQETQYF. CDR3 nucleotides: TGTGCCAGCAGTTACGGGACAGGGTGGCAAGAGACCCAGTACTTC.

J is TRBJ2-7 and V is TRBV6-6; D possibly matches TRBD1 or TRBD2 (5 bases each). Germline CDR1 and CDR2: MNHNY and SVGAGI (reference sequence). The CDR3 length is 12 residues. Trimming took off 8 bases at V and 3 bases at J, with 11 bases between the two ends. The chain's CDR3 is CASRGGGYEQYF. In DNA form, the CDR3 reads TGTGCCAGCCGGGGTGGGGGCTACGAGCAGTACTTC.

The CDR3 DNA sequence: TGTGCCAGCACCAGATCGGCAGGGTACACCGGGGAGCTGTTTTTT. Translation gives CASTRSAGYTGELFF. This chain connects TRBV6-5 to TRBJ2-2, with TRBD1 as a possible D gene (5 bases). The V end lost 7 bases, the J end lost 3 bases, and 15 bases lay between the germline ends. The germline CDR1 and CDR2 sequences are MNHEY and SVGAGI. The CDR3 spans 15 residues.

The rearrangement joins TRBV6-5 to TRBJ1-2; no clear D. From germline, CDR1 is MNHEY and CDR2 SVGAGI. The CDR3 contains 13 residues. Deletions cut 2 bases from V and 8 bases from J, with 12 bases between. CDR3 nucleotides: TGTGCCAGCAGTTACAGCGGATCTGCGGGCTACACCTTC. Translating it yields CASSYSGSAGYTF.

The V and J genes are TRBV5-1 and TRBJ2-1; D gene uncertain. This CDR3 is 14 amino acids long. Deletions cut 0 bases from V and 6 bases from J, with 10 bases between. CDR1 is SGHRS and CDR2 is YFSETQ in the germline V gene. The CDR3 reads CASSLDGRTNEQFF. The CDR3 bases are TGCGCCAGCAGCTTGGATGGCAGAACCAATGAGCAGTTCTTC.

CDR3 nucleotide sequence: TGTGCCAGCAGCTTGTGGCAAGAAGCTTTCTTT. It specifies CASSLWQEAFF. The rearrangement links TRBV5-8 to TRBJ1-1, with unresolved D. Trimming took 1 base from V and 8 from J, leaving 6 bases between them. Looked up from germline, CDR1 is SGHTS and CDR2 is YDEGEE. This CDR3 is 11 amino acids long.

The chain is built from TRBV7-2 and TRBJ2-3, with 15 bases lining up with TRBD2. The ends lost 5 bases at V and 5 bases at J; junction bases unmatched: 5. Germline assignment: CDR1 SGHTA and CDR2 FQGNSA. The CDR3 length is 16 residues. CDR3 DNA sequence: TGTGCCAGCAGCCCGGGACTAGCGGGAGGTGGAGATACGCAGTATTTT. Translation: CASSPGLAGGGDTQYF.

The chain combines TRBV5-4 with TRBJ2-6; D is undetermined. Trimming took off 7 bases at V and 5 bases at J, with 22 bases between the two ends. The CDR3 is made up of 17 amino acids. Germline V gene data show CDR1 as SGHNT and CDR2 as YYREEE (reference sequence). The CDR3: CASCTSYQTSRANVLTF. CDR3 in DNA: TGTGCCAGCTGTACGTCGTACCAGACAAGTCGGGCCAACGTCCTGACTTTC. Full variable domain (outside the CDR3, taken from reference TRBV5-4 and TRBJ2-6): ETGVTQSPTHLIKTRGQQVTLRCSSQSGHNTVSWYQQALGQGPQFIFQYYREEENGRGNFPPRFSGLQFPNYSSELNVNALELDDSALYLCASCTSYQTSRANVLTFGAGSRLTVL.

The genes are TRBV29-1 and TRBJ1-6; TRBD1 aligns across 7 bases. Per the germline V gene, CDR1 is SQVTM and CDR2 is ANQGSEA. The V and J ends lost 4 bases and 9 bases, in that order; junction bases with no gene match: 6. The CDR3 totals 13 residues. CDR3 loop: CSVALGGGSPLHF. The CDR3 nucleotides read TGCAGCGTTGCCCTAGGGGGCGGTTCACCCCTCCACTTT.

As concerns this clone: This sample includes further DNA sequences coding for the same CDR3. V usage is TRBV5-1 and J usage is TRBJ1-5, with no clear D. The V gene lost 0 bases and the J gene lost 3 bases, with 4 bases spanning the gap. Germline loops: CDR1 SGHRS, CDR2 YFSETQ. The CDR3 is 13 amino acids. CDR3 residues: CASSLAPNQPQHF. For the CDR3, the DNA is TGCGCCAGCAGCTTGGCCCCCAATCAGCCCCAGCATTTT.